The subject of this entry is one TCR beta chain. This record belongs to a study of cytomegalovirus exposure and HLA in healthy donors. Overall study context: Earlier findings included nearly 120 million unique TCR beta sequences obtained from 180 million or so T cells.

The PCR employed 60 Vbeta primers together with 13 Jbeta primers. Produced via immunoSEQ multiplex PCR; TCRdb's table is partial and in-frame only. In total, the table holds approximately 110,000 clones. Germline V gene lookup returns CDR1 LNHDA and CDR2 SQIVND (reference sequence). V was cut by 1 base and J by 0 bases, with 6 bases left in between. This CDR3 comprises 14 residues. J is TRBJ1-1 and V is TRBV19, with unresolved D. The sequence came from a man under 40 in good health and CMV-seronegative. Sequencing was performed on PBMCs. CDR3 sequence: CASSIVLLNTEAFF. Here the CDR3 DNA reads TGTGCCAGTAGTATAGTTCTTCTGAACACTGAAGCTTTCTTT.